A selection of T cell receptor beta chains follows, all from one sample in a study of preoperative IRX-2 immunotherapy in early breast cancer. Clones were read by immunoSEQ multiplex PCR, and TCRdb kept only the in-frame ones, dropping some. The data contain 20,000 to 30,000 clones, about three quarters of them seen just once; the ten biggest clones take up around 7%. Sequenced material: lymph node tissue, taken after IRX-2 immunotherapy. These receptors all stem from a human donor with breast cancer. The CDR3 runs from the conserved cysteine through the conserved F or W. The order of the fields is V gene, CDR3 length, clone size, J gene, D gene, CDR3 protein, CDR3 DNA. D genes are given only for firm matches. Only some rows state a clone size, as once, few, many or a class for expanded clones.

v_call: TRBV30
cdr3_length: 15
clone_size: .
j_call: TRBJ2-2
d_call: .
cdr3_aa: CAWNDDGGNTGELFF
cdr3_nt: TGTGCCTGGAACGACGATGGGGGGAACACCGGGGAGCTGTTTTTT

v_call: TRBV11-3
cdr3_length: 16
clone_size: .
j_call: TRBJ2-1
d_call: TRBD1
cdr3_aa: CASSLGGTGSKNEQFF
cdr3_nt: TGTGCCAGCAGCTTAGGAGGGACAGGTTCCAAGAATGAGCAGTTCTTC

v_call: TRBV29-1
cdr3_length: 13
clone_size: .
j_call: TRBJ2-7
d_call: .
cdr3_aa: CSVEVSWAKEQYF
cdr3_nt: TGCAGCGTTGAGGTGTCCTGGGCGAAGGAGCAGTACTTC

v_call: TRBV7-2
cdr3_length: 13
clone_size: .
j_call: TRBJ2-5
d_call: .
cdr3_aa: CASSLGLGETQYF
cdr3_nt: TGTGCCAGCAGCTTAGGGTTGGGGGAGACCCAGTACTTC

v_call: TRBV11-3
cdr3_length: 16
clone_size: .
j_call: TRBJ1-4
d_call: .
cdr3_aa: CASSLWNVATNEKLFF
cdr3_nt: TGTGCCAGCAGCTTATGGAACGTTGCAACTAATGAAAAACTGTTTTTT

v_call: TRBV6-8
cdr3_length: 15
clone_size: .
j_call: TRBJ2-5
d_call: .
cdr3_aa: CASPHRGGCRETQYF
cdr3_nt: TGTGCCAGTCCCCACCGGGGAGGTTGTCGAGAGACCCAGTACTTC

v_call: TRBV7-5
cdr3_length: 16
clone_size: .
j_call: TRBJ2-1
d_call: .
cdr3_aa: CASSLEGGATYNEQFF
cdr3_nt: TGTGCCAGCAGCTTAGAGGGGGGGGCAACCTACAATGAGCAGTTCTTC

v_call: TRBV6-8
cdr3_length: 13
clone_size: .
j_call: TRBJ2-1
d_call: .
cdr3_aa: CASSYPGVNEQFF
cdr3_nt: TGTGCCAGCAGTTACCCCGGAGTCAATGAGCAGTTCTTC

v_call: TRBV1
cdr3_length: 16
clone_size: .
j_call: TRBJ2-1
d_call: .
cdr3_aa: CASSQGTSDTYNEQFF
cdr3_nt: TGCGCCAGCAGCCAAGGGACTAGCGACACCTACAATGAGCAGTTCTTC

v_call: TRBV6-8
cdr3_length: 14
clone_size: .
j_call: TRBJ1-1
d_call: .
cdr3_aa: CASSTGQSGTEAFF
cdr3_nt: TGTGCCAGCAGTACTGGACAGTCGGGCACTGAAGCTTTCTTT

v_call: TRBV5-1
cdr3_length: 18
clone_size: .
j_call: TRBJ2-6
d_call: .
cdr3_aa: CASSQTTVSRSGANVLTF
cdr3_nt: TGCGCCAGCAGCCAAACCACAGTTTCCCGCTCTGGGGCCAACGTCCTGACTTTC

v_call: TRBV15
cdr3_length: 14
clone_size: .
j_call: TRBJ1-4
d_call: .
cdr3_aa: CATSREGAYGKLFF
cdr3_nt: TGTGCCACCAGCAGAGAGGGGGCATATGGAAAACTGTTTTTT

v_call: TRBV7-6
cdr3_length: 17
clone_size: .
j_call: TRBJ1-1
d_call: .
cdr3_aa: CASSLEILGGVYTEAFF
cdr3_nt: TGTGCCAGCAGCTTAGAAATACTTGGTGGGGTTTATACTGAAGCTTTCTTT

v_call: TRBV11-3
cdr3_length: 14
clone_size: .
j_call: TRBJ1-5
d_call: .
cdr3_aa: CASSSTDLNQPQHF
cdr3_nt: TGTGCCAGCAGCTCGACAGACCTCAATCAGCCCCAGCATTTT

v_call: TRBV14
cdr3_length: 16
clone_size: .
j_call: TRBJ2-4
d_call: .
cdr3_aa: CASSQAWSTGKNIQYF
cdr3_nt: TGTGCCAGCAGCCAAGCGTGGTCGACAGGCAAAAACATTCAGTACTTC

v_call: TRBV6-8
cdr3_length: 15
clone_size: .
j_call: TRBJ1-5
d_call: .
cdr3_aa: CASSIEVSSNQPQHF
cdr3_nt: TGTGCCAGCAGTATCGAAGTCTCTAGCAATCAGCCCCAGCATTTT

v_call: TRBV6-8
cdr3_length: 15
clone_size: .
j_call: TRBJ2-3
d_call: .
cdr3_aa: CASSYSLGHRDTQYF
cdr3_nt: TGTGCCAGCAGTTACTCACTCGGGCACAGAGATACGCAGTATTTT

v_call: TRBV28
cdr3_length: 13
clone_size: .
j_call: TRBJ1-2
d_call: .
cdr3_aa: CASSEGLEGGYTF
cdr3_nt: TGTGCCAGCTCTGAGGGCCTAGAAGGTGGCTACACCTTC

v_call: TRBV6-8
cdr3_length: 14
clone_size: .
j_call: TRBJ1-5
d_call: TRBD1
cdr3_aa: CAISPGGMGQPQHF
cdr3_nt: TGTGCCATCAGCCCAGGGGGCATGGGTCAGCCCCAGCATTTT

v_call: TRBV6-8
cdr3_length: 15
clone_size: once
j_call: TRBJ2-7
d_call: TRBD1
cdr3_aa: CASSYDRDRVYEQYF
cdr3_nt: TGTGCCAGCAGCTACGACCGGGACAGGGTTTACGAGCAGTACTTC

v_call: TRBV15
cdr3_length: 16
clone_size: .
j_call: TRBJ2-1
d_call: .
cdr3_aa: CATSRDKGTLYNEQFF
cdr3_nt: TGTGCCACCAGCAGAGATAAGGGGACACTATACAATGAGCAGTTCTTC

v_call: TRBV30
cdr3_length: 13
clone_size: few
j_call: TRBJ1-2
d_call: .
cdr3_aa: CAWTLSDNYGYTF
cdr3_nt: TGTGCCTGGACGCTTTCCGATAACTATGGCTACACCTTC

v_call: TRBV6-8
cdr3_length: 18
clone_size: .
j_call: TRBJ1-5
d_call: .
cdr3_aa: CASSYSLGGVLSNQPQHF
cdr3_nt: TGTGCCAGCAGTTACTCGTTGGGAGGGGTTCTTAGCAATCAGCCCCAGCATTTT

v_call: TRBV11-3
cdr3_length: 15
clone_size: .
j_call: TRBJ2-7
d_call: TRBD2
cdr3_aa: CASSSPASGGNEQYF
cdr3_nt: TGTGCCAGCAGCTCGCCAGCGTCGGGAGGGAACGAGCAGTACTTC

v_call: TRBV12-5
cdr3_length: 13
clone_size: .
j_call: TRBJ2-7
d_call: .
cdr3_aa: CASTRTGRYEQYF
cdr3_nt: TGTGCCAGCACCCGGACCGGACGGTACGAGCAGTACTTC

v_call: TRBV19
cdr3_length: 13
clone_size: .
j_call: TRBJ1-2
d_call: .
cdr3_aa: CASSSQGTHGYTF
cdr3_nt: TGTGCCAGTAGTTCCCAGGGAACCCATGGCTACACCTTC

v_call: TRBV12-5
cdr3_length: 13
clone_size: few
j_call: TRBJ2-3
d_call: TRBD2
cdr3_aa: CASATSGTDTQYF
cdr3_nt: TGTGCCTCGGCGACTAGCGGCACAGATACGCAGTATTTT

v_call: TRBV7-5
cdr3_length: 18
clone_size: .
j_call: TRBJ1-5
d_call: .
cdr3_aa: CASSLDEGAIRGNQPQHF
cdr3_nt: TGTGCCAGCAGCTTAGACGAGGGGGCGATAAGGGGCAATCAGCCCCAGCATTTT

v_call: TRBV7-6
cdr3_length: 16
clone_size: .
j_call: TRBJ2-7
d_call: TRBD1
cdr3_aa: CASSFTMGTGGYEQYF
cdr3_nt: TGTGCCAGCAGCTTTACTATGGGGACAGGCGGCTACGAGCAGTACTTC

v_call: TRBV23-1
cdr3_length: 16
clone_size: .
j_call: TRBJ1-1
d_call: .
cdr3_aa: CASSQDPISIRTEAFF
cdr3_nt: TGCGCCAGCAGCCAAGATCCCATCAGTATTAGGACTGAAGCTTTCTTT

v_call: TRBV28
cdr3_length: 12
clone_size: once
j_call: TRBJ2-7
d_call: .
cdr3_aa: CASSLRGYEQYF
cdr3_nt: TGTGCCAGCAGTTTACGGGGGTACGAGCAGTACTTC